Each of the 8 T cell receptor beta chains below was sequenced from the same sample in a study of blood T cell repertoires in COVID-19. The method was immunoSEQ multiplex PCR; TCRdb's version includes in-frame clones alone and lacks a portion of them. Of approximately 210,000 clones listed, around 81% are singletons. Specimen: PBMCs or T cells enriched from blood (not recorded which). The receptors originated from a man aged 25-40 years with acute COVID-19.

Written as DNA, the CDR3 is TGTGCCAGCAGTCCTCTAGCGGGGGGGACGAACACCGGGGAGCTGTTTTTT. Protein: CASSPLAGGTNTGELFF. The V call is TRBV6-4, the J call TRBJ2-2; 12 nucleotides align to TRBD2. J lost 0 bases, V lost 5 bases, and 4 bases had no gene match. CDR3 size: 17 residues. CDR1 and CDR2 from the germline V gene are MRHNA and SNTAGT.

This chain joins TRBV18 and TRBJ2-5; 7 bases align to TRBD1. Germline V CDR1 and CDR2: KGHSH, LQKENI. V dropped 4 bases and J dropped 4; count of bases not matched to a gene: 3. This CDR3 is built from 13 residues. The chain's CDR3 is CASSRDSRETQYF. DNA for the CDR3: TGTGCCAGCTCACGGGACAGTCGAGAGACCCAGTACTTC.

Here the CDR3 reads CASTSGTSRDTQYF. The CDR3 DNA reads as TGCGCCAGCACCTCCGGGACTAGCCGAGATACGCAGTATTTT. The chain carries TRBV10-1 and TRBJ2-3; 9 nucleotides agree with TRBD2. The V and J ends lost 7 bases and 5 bases, in that order; junction bases with no gene match: 7. Germline V gene data show CDR1 as WNHNN and CDR2 as SYGVQD (reference sequence). This CDR3 has 14 amino acids.

The chain combines TRBV9 with TRBJ2-3; D might be TRBD2 (5 bases). The CDR3 has 13 amino acids. Trimming shortened V by 1 base and J by 4 bases, and 7 bases separated the two germline ends. Germline values: CDR1 SGDLS, CDR2 YYNGEE. CDR3 loop: CASSVYGADTQYF. The DNA of the CDR3 is TGTGCCAGCAGCGTATACGGGGCAGATACGCAGTATTTT. Based on the CDR3 plus reference TRBV9 and TRBJ2-3, the full variable domain is DSGVTQTPKHLITATGQRVTLRCSPRSGDLSVYWYQQSLDQGLQFLIQYYNGEERAKGNILERFSAQQFPDLHSELNLSSLELGDSALYFCASSVYGADTQYFGPGTRLTVL.

The chain couples TRBV30 to TRBJ2-7; D unresolved. V was pared by 5 bases and J by 4 bases, with 9 bases between. CDR1 GTSNPN and CDR2 SVGIG come from the germline V gene (reference sequence). The CDR3 contains 11 residues. CDR3 bases: TGTGCCTGGGAACAGAGTTACGAGCAGTACTTC. Its translation is CAWEQSYEQYF.

V gene TRBV5-4 combines with J gene TRBJ1-6; the match to TRBD1 covers 8 bases. CDR1 is SGHNT, CDR2 YYREEE, per germline (reference sequence). This CDR3 comprises 14 residues. With V trimmed by 2 bases and J by 10 bases, 5 bases remained unmatched. CDR3 in amino acids: CASSFTGGDSPLHF. For the CDR3, the DNA is TGTGCCAGCAGCTTTACAGGGGGTGACTCACCCCTCCACTTT.

V usage is TRBV6-6 and J usage is TRBJ2-2, with a weak D call TRBD2 (5 bases). In germline, CDR1 is MNHNY, CDR2 SVGAGI (reference sequence). V lost 2 bases and J lost 7, with 11 bases in between. This CDR3 is built from 14 residues. The CDR3 DNA reads as TGTGCCAGCAGTTACGTAGCAAGCGGCGGGGAGCTGTTTTTT. Amino acids: CASSYVASGGELFF.

V gene TRBV4-2 combines with J gene TRBJ2-7; 9 bases line up with TRBD2. Germline CDR1 reads LGHNA; CDR2 reads YNFKEQ. The CDR3 contains 16 residues. The V and J ends lost 0 bases and 2 bases, in that order; junction bases with no gene match: 5. The CDR3 coding sequence is TGTGCCAGCAGCCAAGATTTTAGCGGGGGTACCTACGAGCAGTACTTC. It translates to CASSQDFSGGTYEQYF.